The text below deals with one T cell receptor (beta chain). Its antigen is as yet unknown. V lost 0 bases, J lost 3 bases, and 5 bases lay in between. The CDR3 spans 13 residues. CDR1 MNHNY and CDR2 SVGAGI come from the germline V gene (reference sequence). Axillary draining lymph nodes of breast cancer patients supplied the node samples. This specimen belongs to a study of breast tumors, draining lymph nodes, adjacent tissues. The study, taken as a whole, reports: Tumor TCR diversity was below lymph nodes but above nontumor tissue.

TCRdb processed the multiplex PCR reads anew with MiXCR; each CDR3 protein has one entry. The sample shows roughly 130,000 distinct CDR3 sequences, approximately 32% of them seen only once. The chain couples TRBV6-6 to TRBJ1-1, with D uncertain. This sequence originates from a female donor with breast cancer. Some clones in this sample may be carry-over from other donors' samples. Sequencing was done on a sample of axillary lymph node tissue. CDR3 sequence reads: CASSYSTDTEAFF. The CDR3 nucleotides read TGTGCCAGCAGTTACTCGACGGACACTGAAGCTTTCTTT.